The 11 T cell receptor beta chains reported below all come from one sample, sequenced in a study of blood T cell repertoires in COVID-19. TCRdb's copy holds only in-frame clones and misses some; the assay was immunoSEQ multiplex PCR. The data hold 150,000 to 200,000 clones, with over 80% observed a single time. The specimen was PBMCs or T cells enriched from blood (not recorded which). The receptor set was obtained from an older woman who had recovered from COVID-19.

Concerning this clone: The junction and the germline gene differ at one end; a read error may be behind it. This chain connects TRBV6-5 to TRBJ2-1; D unclear. Per the germline V gene, CDR1 is MNHEY and CDR2 is SVGAGI. The CDR3 length is 13 residues. The CDR3 reads CASSYNFYDEQFF. CDR3 sequence (DNA): TGTGCCAGCAGTTACAACTTCTACGATGAGCAGTTCTTC.

V usage is TRBV10-1 and J usage is TRBJ2-7; 8 bases agree with TRBD2. The CDR3 runs 14 residues. Losses at the gene ends were 6 bases for V and 7 bases for J; bases not matched to a gene: 11. Germline CDR1 is WNHNN and CDR2 is SYGVQD (reference sequence). DNA for the CDR3: TGCGCCAGCAGCACCGGGACTAGGGGGGCTGAGCAGTACTTC. The encoded protein is CASSTGTRGAEQYF.

Comments on this clone: The junction departs from the called germline gene at one end, perhaps through a read error. This chain links TRBV5-4 with TRBJ2-1; 13 bases are shared with TRBD2. Germline CDR1 is SGHNT and CDR2 is YYREEE (reference sequence). This CDR3 has 14 amino acids. The CDR3 sequence: CASSLSGTSGKEVF. Written as DNA, the CDR3 is TGTGCCAGCAGCCTCTCCGGGACTAGCGGGAAGGAGGTCTTC.

This rearrangement joins TRBV18 to TRBJ1-1; TRBD1 matches 8 bases. The V gene end was trimmed by 2 bases and the J gene end by 2 bases; junction bases not matched to a gene: 4. Germline V gene data show CDR1 as KGHSH and CDR2 as LQKENI. This CDR3 has 15 amino acids. CDR3 DNA sequence: TGTGCCAGCTCACCAGCAGGGGGCGCAAACACTGAAGCTTTCTTT. Translated, it gives CASSPAGGANTEAFF.

V and J are TRBV18 and TRBJ1-1; D is possibly TRBD1 (5 bases). Germline V gene lookup returns CDR1 KGHSH and CDR2 LQKENI. This CDR3 comprises 16 residues. V lost 6 bases, J lost 4 bases, and 21 bases lay in between. In DNA, the CDR3 is TGTGCCAGCTCCCCCTTGCGGGGGGGAGAGGGCACTGAAGCTTTCTTT. Translation gives CASSPLRGGEGTEAFF.

This sequence joins TRBV9 and TRBJ2-1; the match to TRBD1 covers 7 bases. Germline V gene lookup returns CDR1 SGDLS and CDR2 YYNGEE. This CDR3 is built from 14 residues. V was pared by 2 bases and J by 3 bases, with 2 bases of the junction left unmatched. The CDR3 DNA reads as TGTGCCAGCAGCGTCGGGACAGTCTACAATGAGCAGTTCTTC. This encodes CASSVGTVYNEQFF.

The chain links TRBV5-5 to TRBJ2-1, with 9 nucleotides matching TRBD2. The trim removed 4 bases at V and 7 bases at J, leaving 12 bases unmatched. The CDR3 is made up of 16 amino acids. CDR1 SGHKS and CDR2 YYEKEE come from the germline V gene (reference sequence). CDR3 DNA: TGTGCCAGCAGCCCGTTCATTAGCGGGGGACTGAATGAGCAGTTCTTC. This codes for CASSPFISGGLNEQFF.

CDR3: CATSDSADINQPQHF. As DNA, the CDR3 is TGTGCCACCAGTGATTCGGCCGACATCAATCAGCCCCAGCATTTT. V usage is TRBV24-1 and J usage is TRBJ1-5; the D is unclear. Looked up from germline, CDR1 is KGHDR and CDR2 is SFDVKD. The CDR3 loop spans 15 amino acids. V was shortened by 2 bases and J by 3 bases, with 10 bases between the two germline ends.

The chain uses TRBV7-8 and TRBJ2-5; D is perhaps TRBD2 (6 bases). Germline CDR1 SGHVS, CDR2 FQNEAQ. The V and J ends lost 1 base and 5 bases respectively, with 14 bases between them. This CDR3 spans 15 amino acids. Here the CDR3 reads CASSLVISSGETQYF. The CDR3 nucleotides read TGTGCCAGCAGCTTAGTTATTTCGAGCGGGGAGACCCAGTACTTC.

This clone has more than one count but fewer than ten. The germline gene is not matched at one end of the junction; a read error may be the cause. V and J are TRBV2 and TRBJ1-2; D gene ambiguous. Germline CDR1 SNHLY, CDR2 FYNNEI. CDR3 length equals 13 residues. For the CDR3, the DNA is TGTGCCAGCAGAGAAGACACCAGCTATGGCTACACCTTC. Translation: CASREDTSYGYTF.

This clone was seen only once. V and J are TRBV19 and TRBJ1-5; TRBD1 is a possible D gene (5 bases). Per germline, CDR1 LNHDA and CDR2 SQIVND (reference sequence). The CDR3 is made up of 14 amino acids. Between the trimmed V and J ends, which lost 6 bases and 3 bases, there was a span of 12 bases. CDR3 DNA: TGTGCCAGTAGAGTTGGGGGGTACAATCAGCCCCAGCATTTT. Its protein product is CASRVGGYNQPQHF.